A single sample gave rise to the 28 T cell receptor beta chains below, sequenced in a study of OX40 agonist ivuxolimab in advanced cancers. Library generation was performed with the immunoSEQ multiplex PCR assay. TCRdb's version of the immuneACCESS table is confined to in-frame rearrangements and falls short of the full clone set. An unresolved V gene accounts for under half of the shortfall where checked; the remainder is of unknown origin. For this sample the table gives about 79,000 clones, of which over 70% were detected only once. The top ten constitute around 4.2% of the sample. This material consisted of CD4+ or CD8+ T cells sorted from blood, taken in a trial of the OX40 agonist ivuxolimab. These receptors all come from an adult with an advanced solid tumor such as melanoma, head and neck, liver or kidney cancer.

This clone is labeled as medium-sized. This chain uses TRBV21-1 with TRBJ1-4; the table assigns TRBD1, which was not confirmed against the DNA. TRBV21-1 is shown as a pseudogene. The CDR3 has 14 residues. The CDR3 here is CASSLGQGFEKLFF. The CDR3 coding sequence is TGTGCCAGCAGCCTGGGACAGGGGTTTGAAAAACTGTTTTTT.

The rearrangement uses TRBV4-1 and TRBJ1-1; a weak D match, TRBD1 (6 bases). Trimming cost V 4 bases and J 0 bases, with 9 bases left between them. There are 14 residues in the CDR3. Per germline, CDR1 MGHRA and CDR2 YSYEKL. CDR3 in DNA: TGCGCCAGCAGCCTAAGGACAGTGAACACTGAAGCTTTCTTT. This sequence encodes CASSLRTVNTEAFF.

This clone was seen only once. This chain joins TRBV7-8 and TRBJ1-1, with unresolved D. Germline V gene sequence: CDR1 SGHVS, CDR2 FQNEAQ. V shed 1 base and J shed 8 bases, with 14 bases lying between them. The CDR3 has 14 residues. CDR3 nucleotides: TGTGCCAGCAGCTTAGTGTTATGGCAGGACGAAGCTTTCTTT. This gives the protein CASSLVLWQDEAFF.

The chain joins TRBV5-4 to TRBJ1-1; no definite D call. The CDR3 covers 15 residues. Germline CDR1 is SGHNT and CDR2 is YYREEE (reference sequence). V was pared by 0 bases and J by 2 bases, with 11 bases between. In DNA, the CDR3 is TGTGCCAGCAGCTTGGAAACCCTGGGAAACACTGAAGCTTTCTTT. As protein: CASSLETLGNTEAFF. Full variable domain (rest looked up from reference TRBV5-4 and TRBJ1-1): ETGVTQSPTHLIKTRGQQVTLRCSSQSGHNTVSWYQQALGQGPQFIFQYYREEENGRGNFPPRFSGLQFPNYSSELNVNALELDDSALYLCASSLETLGNTEAFFGQGTRLTVV.

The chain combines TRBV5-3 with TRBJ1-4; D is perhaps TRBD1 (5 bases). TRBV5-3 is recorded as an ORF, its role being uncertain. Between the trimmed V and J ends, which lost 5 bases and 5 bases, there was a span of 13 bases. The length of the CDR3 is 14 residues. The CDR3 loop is CARRLRAENEKLFF. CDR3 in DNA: TGTGCCAGAAGACTCAGGGCCGAGAATGAAAAACTGTTTTTT.

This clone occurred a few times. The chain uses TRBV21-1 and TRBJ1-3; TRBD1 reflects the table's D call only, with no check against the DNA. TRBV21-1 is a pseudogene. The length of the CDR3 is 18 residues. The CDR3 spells CASSKVSIWTGEGNTIYF. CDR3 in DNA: TGTGCCAGCAGCAAAGTATCAATCTGGACAGGGGAAGGAAACACCATATATTTT.

The CDR3 region is CASSSGVGREKLFF. CDR3 DNA sequence: TGTGCCAGCAGCTCCGGGGTCGGACGGGAAAAACTGTTTTTT. The V and J genes are TRBV7-2 and TRBJ1-4; D gene uncertain. Looked up from germline, CDR1 is SGHTA and CDR2 is FQGNSA. The CDR3 is 14 amino acids. The V end lost 4 bases, the J end lost 8 bases, and 14 bases lay between the germline ends.

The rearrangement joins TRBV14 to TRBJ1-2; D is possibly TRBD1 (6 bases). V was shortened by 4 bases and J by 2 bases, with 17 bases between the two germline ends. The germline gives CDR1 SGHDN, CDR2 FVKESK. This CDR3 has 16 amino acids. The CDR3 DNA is TGTGCCAGCAGCCCAAACGAGATAGGGGGAAACTATGGCTACACCTTC. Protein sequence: CASSPNEIGGNYGYTF.

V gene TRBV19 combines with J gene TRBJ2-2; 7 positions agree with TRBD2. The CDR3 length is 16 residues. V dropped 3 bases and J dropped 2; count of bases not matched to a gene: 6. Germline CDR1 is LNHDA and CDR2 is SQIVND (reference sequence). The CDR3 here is CASSMERGSNTGELFF. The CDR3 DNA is TGTGCCAGTAGTATGGAGCGGGGAAGTAACACCGGGGAGCTGTTTTTT. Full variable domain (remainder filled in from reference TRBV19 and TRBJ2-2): DGGITQSPKYLFRKEGQNVTLSCEQNLNHDAMYWYRQDPGQGLRLIYYSQIVNDFQKGDIAEGYSVSREKKESFPLTVTSAQKNPTAFYLCASSMERGSNTGELFFGEGSRLTVL.

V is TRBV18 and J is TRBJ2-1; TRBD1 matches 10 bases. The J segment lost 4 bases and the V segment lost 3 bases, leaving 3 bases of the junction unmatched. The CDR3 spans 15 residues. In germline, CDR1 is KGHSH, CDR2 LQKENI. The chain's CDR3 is CASSPGQGPYNEQFF. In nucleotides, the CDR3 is TGTGCCAGCTCACCGGGACAGGGGCCTTACAATGAGCAGTTCTTC.

The CDR3 loop reads CASSALGGATDTQYF. CDR3 sequence (DNA): TGTGCCAGCAGTGCCCTTGGCGGGGCGACAGATACGCAGTATTTT. The V and J genes are TRBV6-4 and TRBJ2-3; a weak D match, TRBD2 (6 bases). From germline, CDR1 is MRHNA and CDR2 SNTAGT. This CDR3 is built from 15 residues. Trimming cost V 4 bases and J 3 bases, with 14 bases left between them.

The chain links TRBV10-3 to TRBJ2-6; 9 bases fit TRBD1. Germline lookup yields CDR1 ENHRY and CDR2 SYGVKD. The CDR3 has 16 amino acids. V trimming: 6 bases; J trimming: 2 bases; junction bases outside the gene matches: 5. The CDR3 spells CAISPGTGTGANVLTF. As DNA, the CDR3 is TGTGCCATCAGCCCCGGGACAGGGACTGGGGCCAACGTCCTGACTTTC.

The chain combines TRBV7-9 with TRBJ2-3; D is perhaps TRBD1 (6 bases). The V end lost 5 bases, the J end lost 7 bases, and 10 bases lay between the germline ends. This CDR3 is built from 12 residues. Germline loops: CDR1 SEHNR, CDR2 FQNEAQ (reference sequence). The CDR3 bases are TGTGCCAGCAGCCCAAGGGACAATACGCAGTATTTT. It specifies CASSPRDNTQYF. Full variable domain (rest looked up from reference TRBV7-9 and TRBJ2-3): DTGVSQNPRHKITKRGQNVTFRCDPISEHNRLYWYRQTLGQGPEFLTYFQNEAQLEKSRLLSDRFSAERPKGSFSTLEIQRTEQGDSAMYLCASSPRDNTQYFGPGTRLTVL.

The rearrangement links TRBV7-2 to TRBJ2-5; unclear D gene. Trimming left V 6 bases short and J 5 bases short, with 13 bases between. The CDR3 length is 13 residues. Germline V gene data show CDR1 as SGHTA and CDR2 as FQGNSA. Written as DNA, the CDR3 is TGTGCCAGCAGTGGTGGTCCTGGGGAGACCCAGTACTTC. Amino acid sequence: CASSGGPGETQYF.

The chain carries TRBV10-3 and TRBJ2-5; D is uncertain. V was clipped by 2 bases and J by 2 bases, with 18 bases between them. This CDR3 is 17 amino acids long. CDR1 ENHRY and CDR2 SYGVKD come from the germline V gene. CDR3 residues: CAISEAPGRTTQETQYF. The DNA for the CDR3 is TGTGCCATCAGTGAGGCCCCAGGACGGACCACTCAAGAGACCCAGTACTTC.

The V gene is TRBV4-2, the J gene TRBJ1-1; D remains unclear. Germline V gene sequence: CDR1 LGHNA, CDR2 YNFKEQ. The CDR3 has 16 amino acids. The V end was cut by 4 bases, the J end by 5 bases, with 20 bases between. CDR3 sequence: CASSRIPGLVETEAFF. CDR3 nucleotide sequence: TGTGCCAGCAGCCGGATTCCTGGTTTGGTGGAGACTGAAGCTTTCTTT.

The CDR3 sequence is CASSPAGRGSDPSYEQYF. The CDR3 DNA follows: TGTGCCAGCAGTCCCGCTGGACGCGGGAGCGACCCTTCCTACGAGCAGTACTTC. This sequence joins TRBV27 and TRBJ2-7; 7 bases fit TRBD2. V gave up 5 bases and J gave up 1 base; unmatched junction bases: 17. The CDR3 covers 18 residues. Germline CDR1 reads MNHEY; CDR2 reads SMNVEV (reference sequence).

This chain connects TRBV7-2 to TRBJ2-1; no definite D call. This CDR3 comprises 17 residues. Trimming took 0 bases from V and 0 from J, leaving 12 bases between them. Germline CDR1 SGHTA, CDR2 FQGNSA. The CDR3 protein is CASSLATRPGSYNEQFF. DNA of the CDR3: TGTGCCAGCAGCTTAGCGACTCGACCAGGCTCCTACAATGAGCAGTTCTTC.

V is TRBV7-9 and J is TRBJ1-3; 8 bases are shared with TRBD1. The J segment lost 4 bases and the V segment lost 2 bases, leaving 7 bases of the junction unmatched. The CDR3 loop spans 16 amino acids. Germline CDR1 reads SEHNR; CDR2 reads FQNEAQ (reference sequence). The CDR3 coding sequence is TGTGCCAGCAGCTTATCGCAGGGGGCTGTGGGAAACACCATATATTTT. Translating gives CASSLSQGAVGNTIYF.

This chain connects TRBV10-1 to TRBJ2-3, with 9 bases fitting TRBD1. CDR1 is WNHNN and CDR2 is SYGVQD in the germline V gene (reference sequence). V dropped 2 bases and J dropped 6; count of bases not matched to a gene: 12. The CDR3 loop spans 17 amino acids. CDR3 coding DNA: TGCGCCAGCAGTGAGCAACAACCGGGACAGGGATATGATACGCAGTATTTT. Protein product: CASSEQQPGQGYDTQYF.

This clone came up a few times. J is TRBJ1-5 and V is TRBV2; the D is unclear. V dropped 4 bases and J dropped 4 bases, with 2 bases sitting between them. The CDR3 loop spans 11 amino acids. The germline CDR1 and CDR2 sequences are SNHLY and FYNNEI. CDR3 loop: CASSVNQPQHF. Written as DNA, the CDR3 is TGTGCCAGCAGTGTGAATCAGCCCCAGCATTTT.

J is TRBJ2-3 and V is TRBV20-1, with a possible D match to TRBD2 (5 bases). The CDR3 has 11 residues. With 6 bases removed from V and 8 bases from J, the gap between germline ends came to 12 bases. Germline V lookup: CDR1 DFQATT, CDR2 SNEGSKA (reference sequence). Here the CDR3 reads CSAILGGTQYF. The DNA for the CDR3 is TGCAGTGCAATCCTAGGAGGTACGCAGTATTTT.

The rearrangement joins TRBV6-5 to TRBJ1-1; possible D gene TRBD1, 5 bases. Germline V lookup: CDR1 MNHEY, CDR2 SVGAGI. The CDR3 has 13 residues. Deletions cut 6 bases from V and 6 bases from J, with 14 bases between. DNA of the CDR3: TGTGCCAGCAGGAAACCGGGGCCACCTGAAGCTTTCTTT. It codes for CASRKPGPPEAFF.

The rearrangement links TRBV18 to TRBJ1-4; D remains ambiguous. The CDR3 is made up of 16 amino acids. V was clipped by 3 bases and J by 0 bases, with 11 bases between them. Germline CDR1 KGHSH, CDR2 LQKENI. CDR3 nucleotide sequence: TGTGCCAGCTCACCGAATGTTGTGTCAACTAATGAAAAACTGTTTTTT. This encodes CASSPNVVSTNEKLFF.

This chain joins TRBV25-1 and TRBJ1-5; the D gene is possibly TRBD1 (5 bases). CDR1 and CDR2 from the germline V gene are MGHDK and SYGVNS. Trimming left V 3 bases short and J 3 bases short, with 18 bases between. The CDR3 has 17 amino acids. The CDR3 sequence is CASSDAGGAGFNQPQHF. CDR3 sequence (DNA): TGTGCCAGCAGTGATGCCGGGGGAGCGGGGTTCAATCAGCCCCAGCATTTT.

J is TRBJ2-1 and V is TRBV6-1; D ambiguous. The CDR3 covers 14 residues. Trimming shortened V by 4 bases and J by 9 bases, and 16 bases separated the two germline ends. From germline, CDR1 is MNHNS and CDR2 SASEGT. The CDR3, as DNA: TGTGCCAGCAGTGCGTCTCCCCGAGTTGTTGAGCAGTTCTTC. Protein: CASSASPRVVEQFF.

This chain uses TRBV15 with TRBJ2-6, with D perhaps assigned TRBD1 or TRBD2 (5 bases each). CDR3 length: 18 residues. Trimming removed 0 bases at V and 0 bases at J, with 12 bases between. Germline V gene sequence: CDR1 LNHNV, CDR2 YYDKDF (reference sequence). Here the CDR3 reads CATSRDGGSPSGANVLTF. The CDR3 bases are TGTGCCACCAGCAGAGATGGGGGTTCCCCCTCTGGGGCCAACGTCCTGACTTTC.

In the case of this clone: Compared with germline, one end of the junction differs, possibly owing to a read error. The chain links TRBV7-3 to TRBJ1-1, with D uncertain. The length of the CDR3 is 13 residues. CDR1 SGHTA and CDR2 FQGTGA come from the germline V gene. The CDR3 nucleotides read TGTGCCAACAGCTTATCCCCGGACACTGAAGCTTTCTTT. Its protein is CANSLSPDTEAFF.